The clone carrying this T cell receptor beta chain is a singleton in its sample. Its matching antigen is unknown. This specimen belongs to a study of cytomegalovirus exposure and HLA in healthy donors. General study findings and limits: For most TCR sequences rarity was the rule, although some public TCRs occurred in many donors.

There are 15 residues in the CDR3. Germline lookup yields CDR1 SGDLS and CDR2 YYNGEE. Trimming removed 4 bases from V and 4 bases from J, with 15 bases in between. The PCR contained 60 Vbeta and 13 Jbeta primers. Data came from immunoSEQ multiplex PCR; TCRdb stores just in-frame clones and leaves some out. Of 150,000 to 200,000 clones listed, more than 65% are singletons. Sequencing input: PBMCs. The J gene is TRBJ2-1, the V gene TRBV9; D might be TRBD1 (6 bases). This receptor was obtained from a man aged 35 to 55 in good health and CMV-seropositive. The CDR3 DNA reads as TGTGCCAGCAGCTTGGCAGGGGAGTCGTACAATGAGCAGTTCTTC. Translation gives CASSLAGESYNEQFF.